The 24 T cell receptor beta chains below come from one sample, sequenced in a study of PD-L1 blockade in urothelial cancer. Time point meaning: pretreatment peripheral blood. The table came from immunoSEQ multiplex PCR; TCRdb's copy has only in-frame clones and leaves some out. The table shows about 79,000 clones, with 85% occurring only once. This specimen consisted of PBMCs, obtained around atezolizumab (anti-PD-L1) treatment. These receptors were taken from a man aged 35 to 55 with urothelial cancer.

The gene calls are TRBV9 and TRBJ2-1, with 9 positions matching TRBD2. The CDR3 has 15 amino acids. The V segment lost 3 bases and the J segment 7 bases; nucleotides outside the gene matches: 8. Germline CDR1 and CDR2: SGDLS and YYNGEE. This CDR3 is CASSAYSGSTNEQFF. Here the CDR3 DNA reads TGTGCCAGCAGCGCTTATAGCGGGAGTACGAATGAGCAGTTCTTC.

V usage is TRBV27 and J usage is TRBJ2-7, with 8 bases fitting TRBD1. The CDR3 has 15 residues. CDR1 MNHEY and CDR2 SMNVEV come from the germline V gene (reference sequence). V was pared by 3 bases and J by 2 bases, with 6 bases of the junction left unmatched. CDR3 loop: CASSFGSGGAYEQYF. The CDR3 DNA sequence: TGTGCCAGCAGTTTTGGGTCAGGGGGCGCCTACGAGCAGTACTTC.

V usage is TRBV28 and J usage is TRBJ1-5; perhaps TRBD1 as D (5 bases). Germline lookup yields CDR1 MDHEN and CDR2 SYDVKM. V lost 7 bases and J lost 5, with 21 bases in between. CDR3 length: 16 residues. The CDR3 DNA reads TGTGCCAGCATCACTCGGGACTTCAGGGCACATCAGCCCCAGCATTTT. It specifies CASITRDFRAHQPQHF.

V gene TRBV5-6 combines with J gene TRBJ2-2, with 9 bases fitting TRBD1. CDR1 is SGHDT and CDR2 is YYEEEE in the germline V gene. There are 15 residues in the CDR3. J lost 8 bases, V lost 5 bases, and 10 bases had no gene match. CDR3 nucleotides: TGTGCCAGCAGTACCGGGACAGGGATCTCAGGGGAGCTGTTTTTT. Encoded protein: CASSTGTGISGELFF.

The CDR3 DNA follows: TGTGCCAGCAGCGTCTCGGGACAGGGTTTCCAGCCCCAGCATTTT. Protein product: CASSVSGQGFQPQHF. The gene calls are TRBV11-2 and TRBJ1-5, with TRBD1 identical over 9 bases. Germline CDR1 SGHAT, CDR2 FQNNGV. V was pared by 5 bases and J by 7 bases, with 9 bases of the junction left unmatched. This CDR3 has 15 residues.

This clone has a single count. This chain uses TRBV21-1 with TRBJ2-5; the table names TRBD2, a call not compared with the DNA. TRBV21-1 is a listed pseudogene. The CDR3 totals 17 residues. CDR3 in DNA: TGTGCCAGCAGCACAAGAAAGGGGGGGACTAGCGGGGAGACCCAGTACTTC. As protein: CASSTRKGGTSGETQYF.

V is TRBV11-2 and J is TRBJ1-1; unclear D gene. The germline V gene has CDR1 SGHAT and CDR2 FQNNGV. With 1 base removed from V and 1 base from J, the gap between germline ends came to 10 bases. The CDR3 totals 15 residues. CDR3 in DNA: TGTGCCAGCAGCTTAGTCGGAGGCTCGAACACTGAAGCTTTCTTT. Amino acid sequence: CASSLVGGSNTEAFF.

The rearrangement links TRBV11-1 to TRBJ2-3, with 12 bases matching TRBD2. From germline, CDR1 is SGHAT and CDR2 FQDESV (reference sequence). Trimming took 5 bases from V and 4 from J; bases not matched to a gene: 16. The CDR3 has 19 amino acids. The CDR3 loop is CASSPSGRASSGASDTQYF. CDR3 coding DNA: TGTGCCAGCAGCCCTAGCGGGAGGGCTTCCTCCGGGGCTTCAGATACGCAGTATTTT.

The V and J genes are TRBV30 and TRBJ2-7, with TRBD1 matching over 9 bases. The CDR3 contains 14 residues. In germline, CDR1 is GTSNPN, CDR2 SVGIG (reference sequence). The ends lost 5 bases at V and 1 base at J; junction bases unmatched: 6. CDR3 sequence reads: CAWGSGQGSYEQYF. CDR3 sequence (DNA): TGTGCCTGGGGGTCGGGACAGGGTTCCTACGAGCAGTACTTC.

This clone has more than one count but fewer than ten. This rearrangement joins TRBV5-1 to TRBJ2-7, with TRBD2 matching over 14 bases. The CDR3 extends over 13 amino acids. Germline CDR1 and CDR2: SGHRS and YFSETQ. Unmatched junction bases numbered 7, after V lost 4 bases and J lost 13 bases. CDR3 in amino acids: CASSPGTSGSRYF. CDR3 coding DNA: TGCGCCAGCAGCCCGGGGACTAGCGGGAGTAGATACTTC.

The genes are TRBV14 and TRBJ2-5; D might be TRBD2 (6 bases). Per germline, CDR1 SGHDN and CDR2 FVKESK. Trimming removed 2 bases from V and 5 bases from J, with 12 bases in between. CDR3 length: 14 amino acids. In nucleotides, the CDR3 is TGTGCCAGCAGCCAAAAGGAGGGTCGGGAGACCCAGTACTTC. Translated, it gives CASSQKEGRETQYF.

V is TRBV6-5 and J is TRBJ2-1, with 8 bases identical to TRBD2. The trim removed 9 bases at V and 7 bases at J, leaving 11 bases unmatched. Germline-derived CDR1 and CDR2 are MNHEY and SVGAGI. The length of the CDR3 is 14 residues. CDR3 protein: CASRAGAGLNEQFF. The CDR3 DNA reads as TGTGCCAGTAGAGCGGGGGCGGGATTGAATGAGCAGTTCTTC.

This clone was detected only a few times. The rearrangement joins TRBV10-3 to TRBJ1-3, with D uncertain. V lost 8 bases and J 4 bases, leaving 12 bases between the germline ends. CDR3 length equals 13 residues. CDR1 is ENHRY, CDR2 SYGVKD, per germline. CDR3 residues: CAIRGVDGNTIYF. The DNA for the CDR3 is TGTGCCATCCGAGGAGTAGACGGAAACACCATATATTTT.

The CDR3 DNA follows: TGCAGCGTCACCGGGAGCGGGAGGTCCACCTACGAGCAGTACTTC. Its translation: CSVTGSGRSTYEQYF. The V and J genes are TRBV29-1 and TRBJ2-7, with 9 bases matching TRBD2. Germline values: CDR1 SQVTM, CDR2 ANQGSEA. V lost 6 bases to trimming and J lost 2 bases; unmatched junction nucleotides: 11. CDR3 size: 15 residues.

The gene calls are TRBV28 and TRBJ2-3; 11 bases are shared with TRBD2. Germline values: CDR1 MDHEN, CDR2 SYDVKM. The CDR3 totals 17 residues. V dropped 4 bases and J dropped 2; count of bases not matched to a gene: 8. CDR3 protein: CASSSGLAVGATDTQYF. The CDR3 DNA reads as TGTGCCAGCAGTTCGGGACTAGCGGTAGGGGCCACAGATACGCAGTATTTT.

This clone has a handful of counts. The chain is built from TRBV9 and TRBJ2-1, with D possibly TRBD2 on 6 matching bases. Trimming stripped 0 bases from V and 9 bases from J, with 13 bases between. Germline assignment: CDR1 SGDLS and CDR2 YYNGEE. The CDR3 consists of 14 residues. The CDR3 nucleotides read TGTGCCAGCAGCGTAGATGGGGGGTTGGGTGAGCAGTTCTTC. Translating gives CASSVDGGLGEQFF.

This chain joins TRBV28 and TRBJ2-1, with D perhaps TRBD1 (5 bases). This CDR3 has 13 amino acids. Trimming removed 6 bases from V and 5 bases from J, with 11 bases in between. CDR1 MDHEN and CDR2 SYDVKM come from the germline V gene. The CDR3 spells CASSYRLHNEQFF. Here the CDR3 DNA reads TGTGCCAGCAGCTACAGGCTTCACAATGAGCAGTTCTTC. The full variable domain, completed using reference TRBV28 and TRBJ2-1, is DVKVTQSSRYLVKRTGEKVFLECVQDMDHENMFWYRQDPGLGLRLIYFSYDVKMKEKGDIPEGYSVSREKKERFSLILESASTNQTSMYLCASSYRLHNEQFFGPGTRLTVL.

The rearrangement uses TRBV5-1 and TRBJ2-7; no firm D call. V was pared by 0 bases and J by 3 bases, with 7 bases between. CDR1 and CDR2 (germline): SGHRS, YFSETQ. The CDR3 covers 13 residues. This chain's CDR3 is CASSLDSYYEQYF. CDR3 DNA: TGCGCCAGCAGCTTGGACAGCTACTACGAGCAGTACTTC.

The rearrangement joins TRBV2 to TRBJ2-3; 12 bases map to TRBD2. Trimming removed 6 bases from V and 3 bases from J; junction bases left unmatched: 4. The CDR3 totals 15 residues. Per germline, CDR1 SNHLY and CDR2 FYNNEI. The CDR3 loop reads CASRRLAGETDTQYF. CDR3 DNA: TGTGCCAGCAGACGACTAGCGGGAGAGACAGATACGCAGTATTTT.

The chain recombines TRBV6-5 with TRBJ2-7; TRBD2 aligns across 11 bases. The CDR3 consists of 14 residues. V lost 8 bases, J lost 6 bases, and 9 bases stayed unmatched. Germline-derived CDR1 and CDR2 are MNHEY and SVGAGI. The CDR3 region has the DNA TGTGCCAGCGGTTCGACTAGCGGGAAGTTCGAGCAGTACTTC. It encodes CASGSTSGKFEQYF.

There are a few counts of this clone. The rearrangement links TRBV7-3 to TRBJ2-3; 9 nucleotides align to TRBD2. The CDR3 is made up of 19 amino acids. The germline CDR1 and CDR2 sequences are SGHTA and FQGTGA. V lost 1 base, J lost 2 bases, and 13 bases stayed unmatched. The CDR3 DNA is TGTGCCAGCAGCTTAAATGGCCCAGGGGCTAGCGGGACCACAGATACGCAGTATTTT. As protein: CASSLNGPGASGTTDTQYF.

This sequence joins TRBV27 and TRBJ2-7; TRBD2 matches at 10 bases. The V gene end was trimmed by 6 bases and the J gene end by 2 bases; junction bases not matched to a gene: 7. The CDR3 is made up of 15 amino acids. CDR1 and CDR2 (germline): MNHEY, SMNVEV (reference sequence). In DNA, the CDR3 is TGTGCCAGCAGGACGAGAGCGGGAGGGGCCTACGAGCAGTACTTC. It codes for CASRTRAGGAYEQYF.

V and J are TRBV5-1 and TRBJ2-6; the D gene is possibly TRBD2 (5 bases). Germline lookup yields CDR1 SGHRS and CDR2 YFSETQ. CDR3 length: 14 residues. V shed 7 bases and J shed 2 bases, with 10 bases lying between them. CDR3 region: CASHVAPGANVLTF. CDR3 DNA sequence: TGCGCCAGCCACGTAGCGCCTGGGGCCAACGTCCTGACTTTC.

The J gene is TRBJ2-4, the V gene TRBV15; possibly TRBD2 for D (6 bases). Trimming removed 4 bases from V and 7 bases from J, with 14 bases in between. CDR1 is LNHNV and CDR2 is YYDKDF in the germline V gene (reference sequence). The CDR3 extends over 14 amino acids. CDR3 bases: TGTGCCACCAGCAAGAACATCGGGACTAACATTCAGTACTTC. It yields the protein CATSKNIGTNIQYF.